This T cell receptor (beta chain) stems from a study of CD8+ T cells in alopecia areata. The overall study: Administration of oral tofacitinib to treated patients was at 5 to 10 mg twice daily. The tofacitinib course ran for 6 to 18 months and was followed by 6 months off drug. Study-wide results and limits: In lesional scalp, particularly from alopecia totalis/universalis, clonality was higher than in normal scalp.

Once RNA had been extracted, it was reverse transcribed into cDNA to act as the sequencing template. Libraries were prepared by immunoSEQ multiplex PCR; TCRdb keeps only in-frame clonotypes and omits some of them. The sample yields some 130,000 clones, about 60% seen once. Only a few counts were recorded for this clone. The target antigen is unknown. Trimming removed 5 bases from V and 3 bases from J; junction bases left unmatched: 9. Germline V gene data show CDR1 as PRHDT and CDR2 as FYEKMQ (reference sequence). The CDR3 is 15 residues long. Peripheral blood, together with lesional scalp punch biopsies, was collected from alopecia areata patients.

The sequence came from a human donor with alopecia areata. This sequence joins TRBV13 and TRBJ2-7; TRBD1 matches 8 bases. The sequenced sample was CD4+ T cells sorted from blood, obtained at week 0. This chain's CDR3 is CASSRGQGGGYEQYF. The CDR3, as DNA: TGTGCCAGCAGCCGAGGACAGGGAGGAGGCTACGAGCAGTACTTC.